The clone carrying this TCR beta chain was seen a few times. This sample is part of a study of blood T cell repertoires in COVID-19. Study overall: The United States, Italy and Spain provided the acute and convalescent COVID-19 samples. PBMCs, B-cell-depleted T cells, or T cells provided the cDNA or gDNA that made up the material.

From germline, CDR1 is SGHAT and CDR2 FQNNGV. Trimming left V 5 bases short and J 2 bases short, with 16 bases between. The CDR3 contains 16 residues. As originally analysed: Estimation of nucleated cell counts was performed using reference gene primer amplification. Libraries were prepared by immunoSEQ multiplex PCR; TCRdb keeps only in-frame clonotypes and omits some of them. V, J and clone size derive from that table, while D and trimming were established from the DNA sequence. This sample has over 85,000 clones, with roughly four fifths found just once. The rearrangement uses TRBV11-2 and TRBJ2-1; D may be TRBD1 (8 bases). The source of this sequence is a woman aged 55-69 years with acute or convalescent COVID-19. Input material: peripheral blood. The CDR3 bases are TGTGCCAGCAGCACAGGGGGGAGGGTCCCCTACAATGAGCAGTTCTTC. It translates to CASSTGGRVPYNEQFF.